Shown below are 30 T cell receptor beta chains from a single sample sequenced in a study of cytomegalovirus exposure and HLA in healthy donors. PCR was performed using 60 Vbeta and 13 Jbeta primers. The repertoire was sequenced with immunoSEQ multiplex PCR; TCRdb's copy has only in-frame clones and lacks some. The sample has 150,000 to 200,000 clones, roughly three quarters seen once; the top ten hold around 1.6%. The sample taken for sequencing was PBMCs. These receptors originate from a woman aged 45-65 years in good health and CMV-seronegative.

The chain combines TRBV6-6 with TRBJ2-5, with a possible D match to TRBD1 (6 bases). The CDR3 length is 13 residues. Trimming removed 6 bases from V and 4 bases from J, with 12 bases in between. Germline V CDR1 and CDR2: MNHNY, SVGAGI (reference sequence). CDR3 DNA sequence: TGTGCCAGCAGCCGACAGGTCTCAGAGACCCAGTACTTC. Translation: CASSRQVSETQYF.

The chain links TRBV10-3 to TRBJ2-7, with TRBD2 identical over 7 bases. Per the germline V gene, CDR1 is ENHRY and CDR2 is SYGVKD. CDR3 length: 14 amino acids. V dropped 4 bases and J dropped 5; count of bases not matched to a gene: 8. The CDR3 region is CAISGRAGVNEQYF. CDR3 in DNA: TGTGCCATCAGTGGCCGTGCGGGGGTCAACGAGCAGTACTTC.

This clone was detected a few times. The chain has TRBV11-3 and TRBJ2-2, with D unresolved. Trimming removed 5 bases from V and 5 bases from J, with 15 bases in between. Germline assignment: CDR1 SGHNT and CDR2 YENEEA. The CDR3 totals 15 residues. The DNA for the CDR3 is TGTGCCAGCAGCCCGCCAACGTCTCGGACCGGGGAGCTGTTTTTT. Protein: CASSPPTSRTGELFF.

The CDR3 protein is CASSPEGTSVMDTQYF. The CDR3 nucleotides are TGTGCCAGCAGCCCAGAGGGGACTAGCGTCATGGATACGCAGTATTTT. The chain couples TRBV7-6 to TRBJ2-3; 10 nucleotides align to TRBD2. This CDR3 has 16 amino acids. Per germline, CDR1 SGHVS and CDR2 FNYEAQ. With V trimmed by 5 bases and J by 6 bases, 11 bases remained unmatched.

This sequence joins TRBV15 and TRBJ2-6; TRBD2 matches 12 bases. V dropped 5 bases and J dropped 1; count of bases not matched to a gene: 12. Germline lookup yields CDR1 LNHNV and CDR2 YYDKDF (reference sequence). The CDR3 is 20 residues long. CDR3 nucleotide sequence: TGTGCCACCAGCGGACTTCGGCTAGCGGGAGGGGGGTCTGGGGCCAACGTCCTGACTTTC. Protein: CATSGLRLAGGGSGANVLTF.

The CDR3 DNA is TGCAGCGTGTCGCAGGGCACTAGCACAGATACGCAGTATTTT. Translating gives CSVSQGTSTDTQYF. The V and J genes are TRBV29-1 and TRBJ2-3, with D maybe TRBD1 (5 bases). Germline V CDR1 and CDR2: SQVTM, ANQGSEA. The CDR3 has 14 amino acids. V lost 6 bases, J lost 0 bases, and 13 bases lay in between.

The V gene is TRBV6-5, the J gene TRBJ1-2; D perhaps matches TRBD1 (6 bases). This CDR3 has 15 residues. Germline lookup yields CDR1 MNHEY and CDR2 SVGAGI. Trimming stripped 2 bases from V and 2 bases from J, with 12 bases between. The CDR3 DNA reads TGTGCCAGCAGTTACCCTGCCGGGACAAACTATGGCTACACCTTC. It specifies CASSYPAGTNYGYTF.

This clone was seen more than once but under ten times. V gene TRBV5-1 combines with J gene TRBJ1-1; 7 bases map to TRBD1. Germline CDR1 SGHRS, CDR2 YFSETQ. V trimming: 3 bases; J trimming: 4 bases; junction bases outside the gene matches: 6. The CDR3 totals 14 residues. DNA for the CDR3: TGCGCCAGCAGCTCGGACAGGATCGGCACTGAAGCTTTCTTT. Encoded protein: CASSSDRIGTEAFF.

The chain combines TRBV27 with TRBJ2-7; 9 bases line up with TRBD1. This CDR3 has 17 amino acids. The germline V gene has CDR1 MNHEY and CDR2 SMNVEV (reference sequence). Trimming at V came to 5 bases and at J to 2 bases, leaving 13 bases not matched to a gene. The CDR3 region is CASSRGQGGVRPYEQYF. Here the CDR3 DNA reads TGTGCCAGCAGTCGGGGACAGGGCGGGGTACGACCCTACGAGCAGTACTTC.

This chain uses TRBV4-1 with TRBJ2-1; D uncertain. CDR1 is MGHRA and CDR2 is YSYEKL in the germline V gene. The CDR3 is 16 residues long. Trimming took off 1 base at V and 0 bases at J, with 10 bases between the two ends. The CDR3 DNA sequence: TGCGCCAGCAGCCAAGTAGTAAGAAGCTCCTACAATGAGCAGTTCTTC. Its protein product is CASSQVVRSSYNEQFF.

The chain uses TRBV29-1 and TRBJ2-1; 10 bases match TRBD1. This CDR3 is built from 13 residues. Trimming took 7 bases from V and 9 from J; bases not matched to a gene: 9. The germline gives CDR1 SQVTM, CDR2 ANQGSEA. The CDR3 DNA follows: TGCAGCGAACTAAGGACAGGGGGAGGTGAGCAGTTCTTC. It translates to CSELRTGGGEQFF.

The J gene is TRBJ2-5, the V gene TRBV27; 14 bases map to TRBD2. The length of the CDR3 is 18 residues. Germline values: CDR1 MNHEY, CDR2 SMNVEV (reference sequence). J gave up 7 bases and V 1 base, and 11 bases lay outside the gene matches. The CDR3 region has the DNA TGTGCCAGCAGTTTATGGGGGACTAGCGGGAGCCGGGTCGGGACCCAGTACTTC. The encoded protein is CASSLWGTSGSRVGTQYF.

J is TRBJ1-1 and V is TRBV5-5, with TRBD1 as a possible D gene (6 bases). The CDR3 is 14 amino acids. Germline V gene lookup returns CDR1 SGHKS and CDR2 YYEKEE (reference sequence). Trimming cost V 4 bases and J 2 bases, with 12 bases left between them. Here the CDR3 DNA reads TGTGCCAGCAGCGAACACAGGGTTAACACTGAAGCTTTCTTT. Amino acids: CASSEHRVNTEAFF.

V usage is TRBV27 and J usage is TRBJ2-7; TRBD1 agrees at 11 bases. CDR3 length: 15 amino acids. From germline, CDR1 is MNHEY and CDR2 SMNVEV (reference sequence). J lost 6 bases, V lost 3 bases, and 7 bases had no gene match. As DNA, the CDR3 is TGTGCCAGCAGTTTCATGGGACAGGGGGGTAGCGAGCAGTACTTC. Amino acids: CASSFMGQGGSEQYF.

The J gene is TRBJ1-2, the V gene TRBV6-5, with D possibly TRBD1 on 6 matching bases. CDR1 and CDR2 from the germline V gene are MNHEY and SVGAGI. The CDR3 sequence is 14 residues long. V was shortened by 4 bases and J by 4 bases, with 13 bases between the two germline ends. CDR3 coding DNA: TGTGCCAGCAGTTTTACTGGACAGATCTATGGCTACACCTTC. It codes for CASSFTGQIYGYTF.

The chain is built from TRBV27 and TRBJ2-3; TRBD1 is a possible D gene (6 bases). This CDR3 comprises 15 residues. Trimming shortened V by 2 bases and J by 2 bases, and 11 bases separated the two germline ends. Germline loops: CDR1 MNHEY, CDR2 SMNVEV (reference sequence). The CDR3 sequence is CASSLMGAPTDTQYF. CDR3 DNA sequence: TGTGCCAGCAGTTTAATGGGGGCCCCCACAGATACGCAGTATTTT.

In DNA, the CDR3 is TGTGCCAGCAGCTTAGAACTTACCGGCGAGCAGTACTTC. It specifies CASSLELTGEQYF. V and J are TRBV11-1 and TRBJ2-7; no clear D gene. CDR1 SGHAT and CDR2 FQDESV come from the germline V gene (reference sequence). This CDR3 region has 13 residues. The V and J ends lost 1 base and 6 bases respectively, with 10 bases between them.

The chain has TRBV11-2 and TRBJ2-7; 9 nucleotides align to TRBD1. Germline V gene data show CDR1 as SGHAT and CDR2 as FQNNGV. This CDR3 contains 16 residues. Trimming at V came to 5 bases and at J to 7 bases, leaving 15 bases not matched to a gene. CDR3 residues: CASSRSGTGIFREQYF. Here the CDR3 DNA reads TGTGCCAGCAGCCGATCCGGGACAGGGATCTTTCGTGAGCAGTACTTC.

The rearrangement uses TRBV25-1 and TRBJ2-7; 7 bases are shared with TRBD2. The V and J ends lost 2 bases and 11 bases, in that order; junction bases with no gene match: 3. The CDR3 length is 11 residues. Looked up from germline, CDR1 is MGHDK and CDR2 is SYGVNS. CDR3 DNA sequence: TGTGCCAGCAGTGAAGGGGGAGGGGAGTACTTC. Protein: CASSEGGGEYF.

The chain uses TRBV11-3 and TRBJ1-6; D not resolved. Germline CDR1 reads SGHNT; CDR2 reads YENEEA. CDR3 length equals 15 residues. The V gene lost 0 bases and the J gene lost 7 bases, with 10 bases spanning the gap. CDR3 in amino acids: CASSLESERNSPLHF. The CDR3 DNA reads TGTGCCAGCAGCTTAGAGTCAGAAAGAAATTCACCCCTCCACTTT.

This clone appeared a single time. The chain has TRBV5-1 and TRBJ2-1, with 9 bases that match TRBD1. Germline CDR1 is SGHRS and CDR2 is YFSETQ. V lost 4 bases, J lost 2 bases, and 10 bases stayed unmatched. CDR3 size: 17 residues. The CDR3 DNA sequence: TGCGCCAGCAGCGGCTTAGGACAGGGGATCGCCTACAATGAGCAGTTCTTC. This codes for CASSGLGQGIAYNEQFF.

This clone was detected only once. This sequence joins TRBV7-2 and TRBJ1-2; D gene uncertain. V lost 6 bases and J 2 bases, leaving 13 bases between the germline ends. The CDR3 spans 14 residues. Germline V CDR1 and CDR2: SGHTA, FQGNSA. Here the CDR3 reads CASRQLGINYGYTF. CDR3 nucleotide sequence: TGTGCCAGCAGGCAGCTGGGCATCAACTATGGCTACACCTTC.

The V call is TRBV19, the J call TRBJ2-7; tentatively, D is TRBD1 (6 bases). The CDR3 totals 14 residues. Trimming removed 5 bases from V and 3 bases from J, with 14 bases in between. CDR1 LNHDA and CDR2 SQIVND come from the germline V gene (reference sequence). The CDR3 bases are TGTGCCAGTAGTCTGGACAGATTATTCTACGAGCAGTACTTC. It specifies CASSLDRLFYEQYF.

As concerns this clone: The sample holds other DNA sequences that translate to the same CDR3. The V and J genes are TRBV29-1 and TRBJ1-1; the match to TRBD1 covers 7 bases. The ends lost 6 bases at V and 0 bases at J; junction bases unmatched: 1. The CDR3 length is 12 residues. Germline V gene data show CDR1 as SQVTM and CDR2 as ANQGSEA. The CDR3 DNA sequence: TGCAGCGTAGACAGGGTGAACACTGAAGCTTTCTTT. It yields the protein CSVDRVNTEAFF.

The chain recombines TRBV2 with TRBJ1-1; D ambiguous. CDR1 is SNHLY, CDR2 FYNNEI, per germline. The CDR3 contains 16 residues. V was cut by 6 bases and J by 0 bases, with 17 bases left in between. This chain's CDR3 is CASREKSVVLNTEAFF. CDR3 sequence (DNA): TGTGCCAGCAGGGAGAAGAGCGTCGTGTTGAACACTGAAGCTTTCTTT.

The CDR3 loop reads CASGYGDRDLGEQYF. Written as DNA, the CDR3 is TGTGCTAGTGGCTATGGGGACAGGGACCTTGGCGAGCAGTACTTC. The chain carries TRBV12-5 and TRBJ2-5, with 9 positions matching TRBD1. The end of the DNA is better explained by TRBJ2-7, so the J call may be wrong. This CDR3 comprises 15 residues. Germline values: CDR1 LGHNT, CDR2 FRNRAP.

Turning to this clone: The sample holds other DNA sequences that translate to the same CDR3. The chain carries TRBV10-3 and TRBJ1-1; 10 bases are shared with TRBD1. The CDR3 extends over 13 amino acids. V was clipped by 8 bases and J by 3 bases; unmatched bases: 3. The germline V gene has CDR1 ENHRY and CDR2 SYGVKD. CDR3 sequence (DNA): TGTGCCATCCGGGACAGGGGACACACTGAAGCTTTCTTT. Its protein is CAIRDRGHTEAFF.

The V call is TRBV5-4, the J call TRBJ2-1; D call uncertain. This CDR3 comprises 13 residues. CDR1 and CDR2 from the germline V gene are SGHNT and YYREEE (reference sequence). Trimming took 1 base from V and 5 from J, leaving 7 bases between them. The CDR3 DNA is TGTGCCAGCAGCTTGCCTCAGGACAATGAGCAGTTCTTC. This encodes CASSLPQDNEQFF.

This chain connects TRBV5-4 to TRBJ1-4; tentatively, D is TRBD1 (6 bases). Per germline, CDR1 SGHNT and CDR2 YYREEE (reference sequence). Trimming took off 4 bases at V and 7 bases at J, with 14 bases between the two ends. This CDR3 comprises 14 residues. The CDR3: CASSRRQGREKLFF. The DNA of the CDR3 is TGTGCCAGCAGCCGGCGGCAGGGGCGTGAAAAACTGTTTTTT. Variable domain in full (rest from reference TRBV5-4 and TRBJ1-4): ETGVTQSPTHLIKTRGQQVTLRCSSQSGHNTVSWYQQALGQGPQFIFQYYREEENGRGNFPPRFSGLQFPNYSSELNVNALELDDSALYLCASSRRQGREKLFFGSGTQLSVL.

V usage is TRBV7-2 and J usage is TRBJ2-6; TRBD1 is a possible D gene (5 bases). The CDR3 runs 15 residues. CDR1 is SGHTA, CDR2 FQGNSA, per germline. The V end was cut by 5 bases, the J end by 4 bases, with 12 bases between. The CDR3 coding sequence is TGTGCCAGCAGCGCGGACAATTCCGGGGCCAACGTCCTGACTTTC. Amino acids: CASSADNSGANVLTF.